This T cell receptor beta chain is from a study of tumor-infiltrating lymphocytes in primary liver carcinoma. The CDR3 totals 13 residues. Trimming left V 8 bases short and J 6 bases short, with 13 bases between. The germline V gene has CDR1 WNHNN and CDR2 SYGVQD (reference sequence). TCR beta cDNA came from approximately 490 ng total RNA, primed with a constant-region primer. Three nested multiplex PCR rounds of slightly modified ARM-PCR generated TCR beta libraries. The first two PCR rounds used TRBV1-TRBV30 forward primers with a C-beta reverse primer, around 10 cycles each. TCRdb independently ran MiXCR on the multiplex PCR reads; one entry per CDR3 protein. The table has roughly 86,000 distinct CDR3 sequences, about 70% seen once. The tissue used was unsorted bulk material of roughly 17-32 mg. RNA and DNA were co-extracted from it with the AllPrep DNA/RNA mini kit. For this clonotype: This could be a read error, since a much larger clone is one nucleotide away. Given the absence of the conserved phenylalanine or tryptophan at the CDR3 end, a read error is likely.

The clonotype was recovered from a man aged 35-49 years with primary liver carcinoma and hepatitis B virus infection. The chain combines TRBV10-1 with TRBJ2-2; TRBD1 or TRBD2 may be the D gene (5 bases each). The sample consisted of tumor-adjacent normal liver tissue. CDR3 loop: CASSGGFSGELFY. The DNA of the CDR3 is TGCGCCAGCTCTGGGGGTTTCTCCGGGGAGCTGTTTTAT.